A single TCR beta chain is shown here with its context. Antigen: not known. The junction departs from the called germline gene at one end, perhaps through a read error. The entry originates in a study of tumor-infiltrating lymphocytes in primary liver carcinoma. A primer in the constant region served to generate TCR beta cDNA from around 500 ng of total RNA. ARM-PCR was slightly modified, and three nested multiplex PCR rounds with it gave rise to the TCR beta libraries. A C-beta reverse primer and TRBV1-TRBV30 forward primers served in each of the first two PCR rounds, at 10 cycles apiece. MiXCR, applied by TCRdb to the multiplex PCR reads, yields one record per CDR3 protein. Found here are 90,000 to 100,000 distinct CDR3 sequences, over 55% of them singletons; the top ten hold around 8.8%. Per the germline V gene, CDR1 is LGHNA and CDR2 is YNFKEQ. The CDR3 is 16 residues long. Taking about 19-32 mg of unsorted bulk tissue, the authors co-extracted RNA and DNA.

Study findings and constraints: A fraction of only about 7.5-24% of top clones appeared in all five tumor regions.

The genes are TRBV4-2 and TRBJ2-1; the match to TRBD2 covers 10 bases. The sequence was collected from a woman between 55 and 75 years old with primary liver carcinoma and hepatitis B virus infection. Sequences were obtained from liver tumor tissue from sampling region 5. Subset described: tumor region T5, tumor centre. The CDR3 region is CANSIWTSGLYNEQFF. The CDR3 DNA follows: TGTGCCAACAGCATCTGGACTAGCGGCCTTTACAATGAGCAGTTCTTC.